This entry describes one TCR beta chain. TCRdb recomputed calls from the 5' RACE reads with MiXCR, one row per CDR3 protein. Of roughly 1,500,000 distinct CDR3 sequences listed, less than 35% are singletons. Per the germline V gene, CDR1 is SGHRS and CDR2 is YFSETQ. This CDR3 is built from 16 residues. This sample is part of a study of identical twins. Specimen: cord blood. V gene TRBV5-1 combines with J gene TRBJ2-5; D is unclear. The J call may be in error: the DNA end matches TRBJ2-7 better. This sequence was found in a newborn girl in good health. In DNA form, the CDR3 reads TGCGCCAGCAGCTTGGACCTTATGGGATCCTCCTACGAGCAGTACTTC. Translation gives CASSLDLMGSSYEQYF.